This T cell receptor beta chain was documented in a study of CD8 T cells in ankylosing spondylitis. Points from the study as a whole: Earlier work had already found some motif variants in reactive arthritis synovial fluid and blood. Disease-linked clones reportedly concentrated significantly in matched ankylosing spondylitis synovial fluid.

TCRdb analysed the 5' RACE reads with MiXCR anew, one entry per CDR3 protein. Of 250,000 to 400,000 distinct CDR3 sequences detected, around 10% appear once; the ten largest clones hold around 8.4%. The junction had 3 bases not matched to a gene; V was cut back by 1 base and J by 1 base. The CDR3 extends over 15 amino acids. CDR1 is SGHRS and CDR2 is YFSETQ in the germline V gene. This clonotype was found many times. Its cognate antigen is unknown. The source of this sequence is a female donor with ankylosing spondylitis or in good health (not recorded which). The chain employs TRBV5-1 and TRBJ2-3; 7 bases map to TRBD1. Input material: blood, either unsorted or a sorted T cell fraction (not recorded which). CDR3 sequence: CASSLLDRGTDTQYF. As DNA, the CDR3 is TGCGCCAGCAGCTTGTTAGACAGGGGCACAGATACGCAGTATTTT.